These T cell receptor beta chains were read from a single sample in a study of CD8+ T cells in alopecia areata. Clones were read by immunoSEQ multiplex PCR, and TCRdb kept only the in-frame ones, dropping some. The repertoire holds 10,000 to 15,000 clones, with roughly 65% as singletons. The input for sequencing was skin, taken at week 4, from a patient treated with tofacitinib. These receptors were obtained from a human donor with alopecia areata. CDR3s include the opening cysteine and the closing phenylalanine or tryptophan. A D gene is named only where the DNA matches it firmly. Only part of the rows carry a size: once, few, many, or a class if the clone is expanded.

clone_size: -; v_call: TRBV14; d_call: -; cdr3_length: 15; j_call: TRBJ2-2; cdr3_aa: CASSPRTTGPGELFF; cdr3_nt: TGTGCCAGCAGCCCCAGAACGACCGGGCCCGGGGAGCTGTTTTTT
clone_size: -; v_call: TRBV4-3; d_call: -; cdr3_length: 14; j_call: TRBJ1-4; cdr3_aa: CASSHATGGEKLFF; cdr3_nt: TGCGCCAGCAGCCATGCGACGGGAGGAGAAAAACTGTTTTTT
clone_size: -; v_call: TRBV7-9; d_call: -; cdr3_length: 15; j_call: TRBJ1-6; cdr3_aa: CASSLTSSYNSPLHF; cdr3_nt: TGTGCCAGCAGCTTAACGAGCTCCTATAATTCACCCCTCCACTTT
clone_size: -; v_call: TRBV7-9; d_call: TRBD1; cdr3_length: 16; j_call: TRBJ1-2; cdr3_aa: CASSLAGQGLNYGYTF; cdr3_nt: TGTGCCAGCAGCTTAGCGGGACAGGGGCTGAACTATGGCTACACCTTC
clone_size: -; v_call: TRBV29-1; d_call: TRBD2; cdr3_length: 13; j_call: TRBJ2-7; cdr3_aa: CSVELAGGYEQYF; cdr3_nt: TGCAGCGTTGAACTAGCGGGGGGGTACGAGCAGTACTTC
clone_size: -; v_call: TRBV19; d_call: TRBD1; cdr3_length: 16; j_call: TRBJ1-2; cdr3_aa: CASSIASGQKSYGYTF; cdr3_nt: TGTGCCAGTAGTATAGCCTCGGGACAGAAGTCCTATGGCTACACCTTC
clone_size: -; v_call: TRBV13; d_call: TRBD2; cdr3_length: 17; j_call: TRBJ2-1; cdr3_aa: CASGRIAGGNSYNEQFF; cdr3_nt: TGTGCCAGCGGTCGGATAGCGGGGGGAAACTCCTACAATGAGCAGTTCTTC
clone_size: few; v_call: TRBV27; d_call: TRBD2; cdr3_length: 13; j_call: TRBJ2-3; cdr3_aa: CASARLATDTQYF; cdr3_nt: TGTGCCAGCGCGAGACTAGCCACAGATACGCAGTATTTT
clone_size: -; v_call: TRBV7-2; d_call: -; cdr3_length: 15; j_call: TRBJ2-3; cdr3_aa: CASSPRLRGTDTQYF; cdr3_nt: TGTGCCAGCAGCCCACGACTGCGGGGCACAGATACGCAGTATTTT
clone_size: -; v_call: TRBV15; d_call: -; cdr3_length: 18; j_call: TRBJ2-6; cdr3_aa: CATSRDRTAYSGANVLTF; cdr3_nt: TGTGCCACCAGCAGAGACCGGACAGCCTACTCTGGGGCCAACGTCCTGACTTTC
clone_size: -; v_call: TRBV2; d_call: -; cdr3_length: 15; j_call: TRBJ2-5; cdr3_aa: CASCDPGDSGETQYF; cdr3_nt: TGTGCCAGCTGCGACCCCGGGGATAGCGGAGAGACCCAGTACTTC
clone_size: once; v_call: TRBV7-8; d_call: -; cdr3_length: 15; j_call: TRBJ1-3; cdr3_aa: CASSLGRSSGNTIYF; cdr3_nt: TGTGCCAGCAGTTTGGGCAGGTCCTCTGGAAACACCATATATTTT
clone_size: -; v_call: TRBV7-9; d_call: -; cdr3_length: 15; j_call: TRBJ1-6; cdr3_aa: CASSLRDVANSPLHF; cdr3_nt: TGTGCCAGCAGCTTAAGGGACGTAGCTAATTCACCCCTCCACTTT
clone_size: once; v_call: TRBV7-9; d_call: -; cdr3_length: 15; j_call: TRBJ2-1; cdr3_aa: CASSPVRRSVNEQFF; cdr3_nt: TGTGCCAGCAGCCCCGTTCGAAGGTCGGTCAATGAGCAGTTCTTC
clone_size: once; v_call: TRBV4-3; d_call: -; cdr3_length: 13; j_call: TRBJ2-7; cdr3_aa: CASSHVPGDEQYF; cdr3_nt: TGCGCCAGCAGCCACGTGCCGGGTGACGAGCAGTACTTC
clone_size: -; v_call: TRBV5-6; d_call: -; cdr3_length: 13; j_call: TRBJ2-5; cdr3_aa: CASSRWGRETQYF; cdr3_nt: TGTGCCAGCAGCCGTTGGGGGCGGGAGACCCAGTACTTC
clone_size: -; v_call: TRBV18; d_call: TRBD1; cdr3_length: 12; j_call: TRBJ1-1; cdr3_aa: CASSPGQGASFF; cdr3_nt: TGTGCCAGCTCCCCAGGACAGGGGGCGTCTTTCTTT
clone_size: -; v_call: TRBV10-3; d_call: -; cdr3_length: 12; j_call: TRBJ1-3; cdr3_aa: CATRSAGNTIYF; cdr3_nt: TGTGCCACCAGGAGTGCTGGAAACACCATATATTTT
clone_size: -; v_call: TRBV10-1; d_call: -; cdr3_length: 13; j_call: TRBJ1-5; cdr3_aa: CASSESLDQPQHF; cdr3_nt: TGCGCCAGCAGTGAGTCTTTGGATCAGCCCCAGCATTTT
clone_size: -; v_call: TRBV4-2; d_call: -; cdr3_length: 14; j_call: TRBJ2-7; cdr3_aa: CASSLGGPGTVQYF; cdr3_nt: TGTGCCAGCAGCCTCGGGGGTCCCGGGACAGTTCAGTACTTC
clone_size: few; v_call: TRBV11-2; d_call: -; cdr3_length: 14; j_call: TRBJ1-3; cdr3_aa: CASSPIREGNTIYF; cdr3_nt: TGTGCCAGCAGCCCCATCCGGGAGGGAAACACCATATATTTT
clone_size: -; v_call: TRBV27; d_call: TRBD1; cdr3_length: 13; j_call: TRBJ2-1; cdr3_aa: CATTGISYNEQFF; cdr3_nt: TGTGCCACGACAGGGATATCATACAATGAGCAGTTCTTC
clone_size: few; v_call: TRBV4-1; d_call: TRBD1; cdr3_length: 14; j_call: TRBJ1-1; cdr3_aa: CASSRQGVNTEAFF; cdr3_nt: TGCGCCAGCAGCCGACAGGGGGTGAACACTGAAGCTTTCTTT
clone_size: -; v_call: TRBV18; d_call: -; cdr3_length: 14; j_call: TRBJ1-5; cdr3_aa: CASSPSRADQPQHF; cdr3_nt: TGTGCCAGCTCACCAAGCAGGGCAGATCAGCCCCAGCATTTT
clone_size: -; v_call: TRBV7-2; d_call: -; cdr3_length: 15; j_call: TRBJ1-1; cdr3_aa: CASSLGAPGPLEAFF; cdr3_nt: TGTGCCAGCAGCTTAGGGGCACCAGGGCCTCTCGAAGCTTTCTTT
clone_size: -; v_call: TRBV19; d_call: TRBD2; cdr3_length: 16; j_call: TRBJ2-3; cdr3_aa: CASSSWTSGYTDTQYF; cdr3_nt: TGTGCCAGTAGCTCATGGACTAGCGGATACACAGATACGCAGTATTTT
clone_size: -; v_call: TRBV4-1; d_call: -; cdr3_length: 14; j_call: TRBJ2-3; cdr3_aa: CASSRGRDTDTQYF; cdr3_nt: TGCGCCAGCAGCCGAGGAAGGGACACAGATACGCAGTATTTT
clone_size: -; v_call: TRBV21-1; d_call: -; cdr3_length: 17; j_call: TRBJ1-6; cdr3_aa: CASSIEPMGHSNSPLHF; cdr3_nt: TGTGCCAGCAGCATCGAACCAATGGGCCATTCCAATTCACCCCTCCACTTT
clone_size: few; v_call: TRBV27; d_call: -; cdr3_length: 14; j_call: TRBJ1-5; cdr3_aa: CASTFRQYNQPQHF; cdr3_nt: TGTGCCAGCACCTTCCGCCAGTACAATCAGCCCCAGCATTTT
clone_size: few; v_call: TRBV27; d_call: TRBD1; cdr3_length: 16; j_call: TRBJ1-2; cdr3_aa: CASDSTGTGGGDGYTF; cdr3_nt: TGTGCCAGTGATTCTACCGGGACAGGGGGCGGTGATGGCTACACCTTC
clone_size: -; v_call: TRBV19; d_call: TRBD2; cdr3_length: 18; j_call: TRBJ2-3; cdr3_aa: CASSPRLAGSSFTDTQYF; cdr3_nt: TGTGCCAGTAGTCCCCGACTAGCGGGCTCGTCCTTCACAGATACGCAGTATTTT
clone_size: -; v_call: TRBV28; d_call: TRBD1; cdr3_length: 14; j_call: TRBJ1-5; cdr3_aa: CASSSSGGFQPQHF; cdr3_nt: TGTGCCAGCAGTTCCTCAGGGGGTTTTCAGCCCCAGCATTTT
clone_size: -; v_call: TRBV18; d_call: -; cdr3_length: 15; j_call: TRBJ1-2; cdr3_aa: CASSPDGTPGSGYTF; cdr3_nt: TGTGCCAGCTCACCCGACGGGACTCCTGGAAGTGGCTACACCTTC
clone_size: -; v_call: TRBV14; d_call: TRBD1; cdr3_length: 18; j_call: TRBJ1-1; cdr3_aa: CASSQATDRGRRDTEAFF; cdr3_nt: TGTGCCAGCAGCCAAGCTACCGACAGGGGGCGAAGAGACACTGAAGCTTTCTTT
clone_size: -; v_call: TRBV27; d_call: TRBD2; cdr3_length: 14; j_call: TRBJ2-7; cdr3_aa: CASSLRGDAYEQYF; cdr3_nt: TGTGCCAGCAGTTTGCGGGGGGATGCCTACGAGCAGTACTTC
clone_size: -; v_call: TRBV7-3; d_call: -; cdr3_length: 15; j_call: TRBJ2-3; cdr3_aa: CASSLSGTSTDTQYF; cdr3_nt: TGTGCCAGCAGCTTAAGTGGCACTAGCACAGATACGCAGTATTTT
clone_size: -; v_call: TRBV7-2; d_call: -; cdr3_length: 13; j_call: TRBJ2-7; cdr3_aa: CASSFRRAYEQYF; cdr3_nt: TGTGCCAGCAGCTTTAGACGGGCCTACGAGCAGTACTTC
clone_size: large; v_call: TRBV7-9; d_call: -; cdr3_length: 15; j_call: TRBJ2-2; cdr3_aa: CASRRVQLNTGELFF; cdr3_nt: TGTGCCAGCAGGAGGGTGCAACTGAACACCGGGGAGCTGTTTTTT
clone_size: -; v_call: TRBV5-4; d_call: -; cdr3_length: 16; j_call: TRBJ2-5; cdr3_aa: CASSSLSGAHQETQYF; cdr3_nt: TGTGCCAGCAGCTCCTTGAGCGGCGCACACCAAGAGACCCAGTACTTC
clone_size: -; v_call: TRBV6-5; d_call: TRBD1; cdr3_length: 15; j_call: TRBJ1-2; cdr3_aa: CASSASRTGNYGYTF; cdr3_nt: TGTGCCAGCAGCGCATCCCGGACAGGGAACTATGGCTACACCTTC
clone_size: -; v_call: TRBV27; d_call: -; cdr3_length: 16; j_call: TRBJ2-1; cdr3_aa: CASRNSGIRTGNEQFF; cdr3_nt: TGTGCCAGCAGAAACTCCGGGATTAGGACGGGCAATGAGCAGTTCTTC
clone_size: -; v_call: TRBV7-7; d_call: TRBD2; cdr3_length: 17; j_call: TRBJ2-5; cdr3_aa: CASSLGTSGVLQETQYF; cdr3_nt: TGTGCTAGCAGCTTGGGGACTAGCGGGGTGCTCCAAGAGACCCAGTACTTC
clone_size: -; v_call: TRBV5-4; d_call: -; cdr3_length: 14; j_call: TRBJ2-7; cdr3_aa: CASSKGLGSYEQYF; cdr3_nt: TGTGCCAGCAGCAAAGGGTTGGGGTCCTACGAGCAGTACTTC
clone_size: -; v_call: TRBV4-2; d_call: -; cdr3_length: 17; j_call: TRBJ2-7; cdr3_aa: CASSQEGLASYGVEQYF; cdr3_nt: TGTGCCAGCAGCCAAGAAGGTTTGGCTAGCTACGGAGTCGAGCAGTACTTC
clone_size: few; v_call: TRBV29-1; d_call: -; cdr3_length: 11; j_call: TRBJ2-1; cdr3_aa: CSVVDPNEQFF; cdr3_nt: TGCAGCGTTGTGGATCCCAATGAGCAGTTCTTC
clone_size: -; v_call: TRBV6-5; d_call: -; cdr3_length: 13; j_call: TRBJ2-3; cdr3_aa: CASSPGFSDTQYF; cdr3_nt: TGTGCCAGCAGCCCAGGGTTTTCGGATACGCAGTATTTT
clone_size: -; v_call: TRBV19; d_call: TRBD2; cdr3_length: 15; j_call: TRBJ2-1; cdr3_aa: CASSTGLAGYNEQFF; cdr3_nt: TGTGCCAGTAGTACAGGGCTAGCGGGGTACAATGAGCAGTTCTTC
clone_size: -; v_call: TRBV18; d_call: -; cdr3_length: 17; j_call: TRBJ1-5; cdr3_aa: CASSQVRGLDSNQPQHF; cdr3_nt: TGTGCCAGCTCACAAGTCCGGGGGCTTGATAGCAATCAGCCCCAGCATTTT
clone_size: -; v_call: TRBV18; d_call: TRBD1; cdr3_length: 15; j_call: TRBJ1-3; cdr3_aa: CASSRQGKAGNTIYF; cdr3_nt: TGTGCCAGCTCTCGACAGGGAAAGGCTGGAAACACCATATATTTT
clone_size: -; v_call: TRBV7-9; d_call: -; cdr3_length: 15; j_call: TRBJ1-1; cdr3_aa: CASSHRSPPVTKAFF; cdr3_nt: TGTGCCAGCAGCCATAGGTCGCCTCCTGTCACTAAAGCTTTCTTT
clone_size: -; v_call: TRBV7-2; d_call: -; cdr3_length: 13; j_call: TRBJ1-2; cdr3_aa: CASTSPGAGGYTF; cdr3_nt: TGTGCCAGCACCTCCCCTGGGGCCGGCGGCTACACCTTC
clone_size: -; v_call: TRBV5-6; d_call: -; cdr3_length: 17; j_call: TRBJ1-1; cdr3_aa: CASSPRFPAKMNTEAFF; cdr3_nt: TGTGCCAGCAGCCCCCGGTTTCCAGCTAAAATGAACACTGAAGCTTTCTTT
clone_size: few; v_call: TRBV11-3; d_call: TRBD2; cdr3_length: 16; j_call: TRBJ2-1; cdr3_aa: CASSLGTSGGANEQFF; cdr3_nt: TGTGCCAGCAGCCTTGGGACTAGCGGGGGGGCCAATGAGCAGTTCTTC
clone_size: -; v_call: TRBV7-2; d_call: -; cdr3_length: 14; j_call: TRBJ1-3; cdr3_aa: CASRPDPSGNTIYF; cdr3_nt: TGTGCCAGCAGACCAGACCCCTCTGGAAACACCATATATTTT
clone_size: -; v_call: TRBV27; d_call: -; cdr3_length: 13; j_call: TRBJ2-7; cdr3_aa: CASSLGSPYEQYF; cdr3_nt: TGTGCCAGCTCTTTGGGGTCCCCCTACGAGCAGTACTTC
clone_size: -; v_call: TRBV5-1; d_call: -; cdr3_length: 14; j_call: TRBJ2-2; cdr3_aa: CASSLDRYTGELFF; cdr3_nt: TGCGCCAGCAGCTTGGACAGATACACCGGGGAGCTGTTTTTT
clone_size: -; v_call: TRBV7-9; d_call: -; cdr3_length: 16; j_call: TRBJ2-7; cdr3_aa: CASSPTRIRGDYEQYF; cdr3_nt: TGTGCCAGCAGCCCCACAAGAATTCGGGGAGACTACGAGCAGTACTTC